By sample fraction, the clone carrying this TCR beta chain is medium-sized. The sample comes from a study of neurological immune-mediated disorders. The CDR3 sequence is 14 residues long. The germline V and J ends were trimmed by 6 bases and 3 bases, with 17 bases remaining between them. The germline V gene has CDR1 DFQATT and CDR2 SNEGSKA (reference sequence). The authors made cDNA by 5'RACE with 10-nucleotide random UMIs. In each sequencing run, over 160 million TCR-beta sequences were generated from 15-18 subjects. TCRdb reprocessed the 5' RACE reads via MiXCR and lists one record per CDR3 protein. The table lists 35,000 to 45,000 distinct CDR3 sequences, around 10% of them singletons.

The chain joins TRBV20-1 to TRBJ1-1; a weak D match, TRBD1 (6 bases). The TCR sequence derives from a woman in her 30s with HTLV-1-associated myelopathy (HAM/TSP). Sequenced material: CD4+ T cells from blood. The CDR3 loop is CSAWRGGSDTEAFF. The CDR3 region has the DNA TGCAGTGCCTGGAGGGGGGGGTCGGACACTGAAGCTTTCTTT.